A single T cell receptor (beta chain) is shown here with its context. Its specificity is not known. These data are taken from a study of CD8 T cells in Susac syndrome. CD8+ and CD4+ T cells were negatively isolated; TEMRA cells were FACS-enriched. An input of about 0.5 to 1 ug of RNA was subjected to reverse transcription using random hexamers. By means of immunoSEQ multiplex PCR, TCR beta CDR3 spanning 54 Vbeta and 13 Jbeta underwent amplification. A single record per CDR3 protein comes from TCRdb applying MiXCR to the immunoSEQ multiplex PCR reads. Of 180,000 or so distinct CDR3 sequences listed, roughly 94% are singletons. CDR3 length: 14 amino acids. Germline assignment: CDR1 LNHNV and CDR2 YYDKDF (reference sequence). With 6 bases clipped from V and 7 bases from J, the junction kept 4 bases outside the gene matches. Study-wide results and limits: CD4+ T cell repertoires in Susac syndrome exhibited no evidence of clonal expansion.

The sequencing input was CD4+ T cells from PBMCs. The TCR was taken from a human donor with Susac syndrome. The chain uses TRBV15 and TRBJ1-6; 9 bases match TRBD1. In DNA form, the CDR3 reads TGTGCCACCAGAACAGGGGGCTACAATTCACCCCTCCACTTT. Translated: CATRTGGYNSPLHF.